Listed below are T cell receptor beta chains from one sample, sequenced in a study of Ad26.COV2.S vaccination and SARS-CoV-2 variants. Produced via immunoSEQ multiplex PCR; TCRdb's table is partial and in-frame only. The sample has about 370,000 clones, 70% to 90% seen once. The starting material was peripheral blood, obtained in a trial of Ad26.COV2.S vaccine versus placebo. All receptors derive from a person aged 18-60 years who received the Ad26.COV2.S COVID-19 vaccine or a placebo. Each CDR3 is given with its conserved first and last residue. A D gene is named only where the DNA matches it firmly. For some rows the clone size is stated as once, few or many, or as a class when expanded; others skip it.

d_call clone_size j_call v_call cdr3_aa cdr3_nt
TRBD1 . TRBJ1-4 TRBV4-3 CASSLDRVSNEKLFF TGCGCCAGCAGCCTCGACAGGGTTTCAAACGAAAAACTGTTTTTT
TRBD1 . TRBJ2-2 TRBV7-2 CASSLTGTGTGELFF TGTGCCAGCAGCTTAACCGGGACAGGGACCGGGGAGCTGTTTTTT
. . TRBJ2-3 TRBV5-8 CASSLGYSRTDTQYF TGTGCCAGCAGCTTGGGTTACAGTCGCACAGATACGCAGTATTTT
TRBD1 . TRBJ2-7 TRBV6-1 CASSERGLVRGYEQYF TGTGCCAGCAGTGAAAGGGGGCTTGTCCGGGGCTACGAGCAGTACTTC
TRBD2 . TRBJ2-1 TRBV14 CASSHRLAGDNEQFF TGTGCCAGCAGCCATAGACTAGCGGGAGACAATGAGCAGTTCTTC
. . TRBJ2-5 TRBV15 CATSRERQRTQETQYF TGTGCCACCAGCAGAGAAAGGCAGAGGACCCAAGAGACCCAGTACTTC
. . TRBJ2-4 TRBV10-1 CASSESGGILAKNIQYF TGCGCCAGCAGTGAGTCAGGGGGTATTCTGGCCAAAAACATTCAGTACTTC
. . TRBJ2-7 TRBV2 CASSPGTFWNEQYF TGTGCCAGCAGCCCCGGGACGTTTTGGAACGAGCAGTACTTC
TRBD2 few TRBJ2-3 TRBV7-9 CASSSTLAGDEWTDTQYF TGTGCCAGCAGCTCTACGCTAGCGGGAGACGAATGGACAGATACGCAGTATTTT
. . TRBJ2-2 TRBV13 CASSLRSTMNTGELFF TGTGCCAGCAGCTTAAGATCAACTATGAACACCGGGGAGCTGTTTTTT
. . TRBJ2-1 TRBV19 CASSRPRRNSGNEQFF TGTGCCAGTAGTAGACCAAGGAGGAACTCGGGGAATGAGCAGTTCTTC
. . TRBJ2-7 TRBV29-1 CSVGTGTQGNEQYF TGCAGCGTTGGTACCGGGACCCAAGGCAACGAGCAGTACTTC
TRBD1 once TRBJ2-2 TRBV9 CASSVSGTGYTGELFF TGTGCCAGCAGCGTAAGTGGGACAGGGTACACCGGGGAGCTGTTTTTT
. . TRBJ2-7 TRBV5-1 CASSLDGRKYEQYF TGCGCCAGCAGCTTGGACGGGAGAAAGTACGAGCAGTACTTC
. . TRBJ2-1 TRBV28 CASSFWGRSSYNEQFF TGTGCCAGCAGTTTTTGGGGGAGGAGCTCCTACAATGAGCAGTTCTTC
. . TRBJ1-2 TRBV19 CASSFQDGFNYGYTF TGTGCCAGTAGTTTTCAAGACGGCTTTAACTATGGCTACACCTTC
TRBD2 . TRBJ2-1 TRBV5-1 CASSFLTGGPGEQFF TGCGCCAGCAGCTTTTTAACGGGAGGGCCTGGTGAGCAGTTCTTC
. . TRBJ2-7 TRBV11-2 CASSQSRAGEQYF TGTGCCAGCAGCCAAAGCAGGGCTGGCGAGCAGTACTTC
TRBD1 once TRBJ2-6 TRBV11-3 CASSLDLRTGGSGANVLTF TGTGCCAGCAGCTTAGATCTCAGGACAGGGGGCTCTGGGGCCAACGTCCTGACTTTC
TRBD1 . TRBJ1-5 TRBV19 CASSGPGQGVQPQHF TGTGCCAGTAGTGGCCCGGGACAGGGCGTTCAGCCCCAGCATTTT
TRBD1 . TRBJ2-1 TRBV19 CASTSTWDRGNNEQFF TGTGCCAGTACCTCAACCTGGGACAGGGGTAACAATGAGCAGTTCTTC
. . TRBJ2-7 TRBV29-1 CSVEGAGGYEQYF TGCAGCGTTGAAGGCGCGGGCGGCTACGAGCAGTACTTC
. . TRBJ2-1 TRBV10-3 CAIAGRPGDEQFF TGTGCCATCGCGGGAAGGCCAGGGGATGAGCAGTTCTTC
. . TRBJ1-2 TRBV6-4 CASTHQSRHGYTF TGTGCCAGCACCCATCAGTCTCGACATGGCTACACCTTC
. . TRBJ2-4 TRBV29-1 CSVPSSKNIQYF TGCAGTGTCCCCAGCTCCAAAAACATTCAGTACTTC
. few TRBJ2-1 TRBV5-1 CASSLATARKHNEQFF TGCGCCAGCAGCTTGGCCACGGCGAGAAAACACAATGAGCAGTTCTTC
. . TRBJ2-7 TRBV19 CASSATGVYEQYF TGTGCCAGTAGTGCGACAGGAGTCTACGAGCAGTACTTC
. . TRBJ2-2 TRBV5-8 CASSLVVETKNTGELFF TGTGCCAGCAGCTTGGTTGTGGAGACCAAGAACACCGGGGAGCTGTTTTTT
. . TRBJ2-5 TRBV7-3 CASSFQETQYF TGTGCCAGCAGCTTCCAAGAGACCCAGTACTTC
TRBD1 . TRBJ1-1 TRBV28 CASSRVGQGARTEAFF TGTGCCAGCAGCCGAGTCGGACAGGGGGCGAGGACTGAAGCTTTCTTT
. . TRBJ2-7 TRBV25-1 CASSNPGNPTYEQYF TGTGCCAGCAGTAATCCAGGGAATCCCACCTACGAGCAGTACTTC
TRBD1 . TRBJ1-3 TRBV9 CASSSGQGFSGNTIYF TGTGCCAGTTCGTCCGGACAGGGATTCTCTGGAAACACCATATATTTT
TRBD1 . TRBJ2-7 TRBV5-1 CASSLEAGGVGEQYF TGCGCCAGCAGCTTGGAGGCAGGGGGCGTGGGGGAGCAGTACTTC
. . TRBJ2-3 TRBV7-9 CASSLVGDTDTQYF TGTGCCAGCAGCTTGGTAGGGGACACAGATACGCAGTATTTT
TRBD1 many TRBJ2-7 TRBV30 CAWTRDRPREQYF TGTGCCTGGACCAGGGACAGGCCGAGGGAGCAGTACTTC
. . TRBJ1-3 TRBV10-3 CAISDYSGNTIYF TGTGCCATCAGTGACTACTCTGGAAACACCATATATTTT
. . TRBJ2-2 TRBV5-6 CASSLPTMSGGELFF TGTGCCAGCAGCTTGCCTACGATGAGCGGCGGGGAGCTGTTTTTT
. . TRBJ1-1 TRBV20-1 CSASQGLNTEAFF TGCAGTGCTAGTCAGGGGCTGAACACTGAAGCTTTCTTT
. . TRBJ1-1 TRBV27 CASSHGTANTEAFF TGTGCCAGCAGTCACGGGACGGCGAACACTGAAGCTTTCTTT
. . TRBJ1-2 TRBV12-3/TRBV12-4 CASTIFGAGGYTF TGTGCCAGCACCATTTTTGGAGCGGGTGGCTACACCTTC
. . TRBJ2-2 TRBV30 CAWSSTGLNTGELFF TGTGCCTGGAGTTCGACAGGTTTGAACACCGGGGAGCTGTTTTTT
TRBD2 . TRBJ2-1 TRBV7-3 CASSLNPSGRGILRNEQFF TGTGCCAGCAGCTTAAATCCTAGCGGGAGGGGGATTTTGAGGAATGAGCAGTTCTTC
TRBD2 . TRBJ2-1 TRBV4-3 CASSQGWASGNEQFF TGCGCCAGCAGCCAAGGGTGGGCTAGCGGCAATGAGCAGTTCTTC
TRBD2 . TRBJ2-3 TRBV6-5 CASSMGAGADTQYF TGTGCCAGCAGTATGGGAGCGGGAGCAGATACGCAGTATTTT
TRBD2 . TRBJ2-7 TRBV6-5 CASNFGTSGKYEQYF TGTGCCAGCAACTTCGGGACTAGCGGGAAGTACGAGCAGTACTTC
. . TRBJ2-7 TRBV11-2 CASSYQLANEQYF TGTGCCAGCAGTTACCAACTAGCCAACGAGCAGTACTTC
TRBD1 few TRBJ2-1 TRBV7-2 CASSLRPGQGDNEQFF TGTGCCAGCAGCTTACGCCCCGGACAGGGGGACAATGAGCAGTTCTTC
TRBD2 . TRBJ2-4 TRBV5-4 CASSFRTSGNKNIQYF TGTGCCAGCAGCTTCCGGACTAGCGGAAACAAAAACATTCAGTACTTC
. . TRBJ2-3 TRBV29-1 CSVGLGPSDTQYF TGCAGCGTTGGCCTCGGTCCCTCAGATACGCAGTATTTT
. . TRBJ2-2 TRBV2 CASRGKASNTGELFF TGTGCCAGCAGGGGGAAAGCGTCGAACACCGGGGAGCTGTTTTTT